What follows are 18 T cell receptor beta chains derived from one specimen sequenced in a study of identical twins. TCRdb re-called the 5' RACE reads through MiXCR, storing one row per CDR3 protein. The sample includes fewer than 250,000 distinct CDR3 sequences, roughly 7% of them seen just once. The same sample was also studied in work on yellow fever vaccine responses in identical twins.

Sequencing input: memory (CD45RO+) T cells sorted from blood. Source of these receptors: a woman under 30 in good health.

This clonotype was seen a handful of times. The chain recombines TRBV6-5 with TRBJ1-6; the D gene is possibly TRBD1 (6 bases). This CDR3 comprises 17 residues. The germline V gene encodes CDR1 MNHEY and CDR2 SVGAGI. V was clipped by 0 bases and J by 0 bases, with 9 bases between them. CDR3 sequence reads: CASSYSQGSSYNSPLHF. The CDR3 nucleotides are TGTGCCAGCAGTTACTCTCAGGGGAGCTCCTATAATTCACCCCTCCACTTT.

This chain connects TRBV7-2 to TRBJ2-1; tentatively, D is TRBD1 or TRBD2 (5 bases each). The germline gives CDR1 SGHTA, CDR2 FQGNSA. The length of the CDR3 is 15 residues. V gave up 3 bases and J gave up 7 bases, with 16 bases separating them. DNA for the CDR3: TGTGCCAGCAGCTTGGGACCCCCAATTGCTAATGAGCAGTTCTTC. It codes for CASSLGPPIANEQFF.

The table lists this clonotype with many counts. This chain connects TRBV28 to TRBJ2-5; D unresolved. The CDR3 runs to 13 residues. Germline CDR1 and CDR2: MDHEN and SYDVKM. The germline V and J ends were trimmed by 2 bases and 1 base, with 5 bases remaining between them. The CDR3 here is CASSLGVQETQYF. The CDR3, as DNA: TGTGCCAGCAGTTTAGGGGTCCAAGAGACCCAGTACTTC.

This chain joins TRBV27 and TRBJ2-1, with 7 bases lining up with TRBD1. CDR1 is MNHEY and CDR2 is SMNVEV in the germline V gene (reference sequence). The V and J ends lost 8 bases and 3 bases, in that order; junction bases with no gene match: 13. The CDR3 is 16 amino acids. The CDR3 DNA reads as TGTGCCAGCGCCGTAGGCAGGGGGTTAGGCTACAATGAGCAGTTCTTC. This translates into CASAVGRGLGYNEQFF.

This clonotype came up many times. The chain carries TRBV28 and TRBJ2-2, with D possibly called TRBD1 or TRBD2 (7 bases each). This CDR3 spans 20 amino acids. The germline V gene has CDR1 MDHEN and CDR2 SYDVKM. Trimming cost V 7 bases and J 1 base, with 28 bases left between them. The CDR3 DNA sequence: TGTGCCAGCAAACTCTCGGACAGGCTAGCTGCGGGGGAGAACACCGGGGAGCTGTTTTTT. This codes for CASKLSDRLAAGENTGELFF.

At least ten counts were recorded for this clonotype. This chain connects TRBV28 to TRBJ1-3; 7 bases are shared with TRBD1. The V and J ends lost 8 bases and 3 bases, in that order; junction bases with no gene match: 7. This CDR3 spans 14 amino acids. Per germline, CDR1 MDHEN and CDR2 SYDVKM. The CDR3 sequence is CASVRGRVGNTIYF. In DNA form, the CDR3 reads TGTGCCAGCGTAAGGGGGCGAGTTGGAAACACCATATATTTT.

J is TRBJ2-5 and V is TRBV5-1, with 8 bases matching TRBD2. The J segment lost 3 bases and the V segment lost 4 bases, leaving 8 bases of the junction unmatched. Germline V gene lookup returns CDR1 SGHRS and CDR2 YFSETQ. This CDR3 is 15 amino acids long. DNA for the CDR3: TGCGCCAGCAGCCGCGGGACTAGTCTAGAAGAGACCCAGTACTTC. It codes for CASSRGTSLEETQYF. The full variable domain, in which reference TRBV5-1 and TRBJ2-5 provide the parts outside the CDR3, is KAGVTQTPRYLIKTRGQQVTLSCSPISGHRSVSWYQQTPGQGLQFLFEYFSETQRNKGNFPGRFSGRQFSNSRSEMNVSTLELGDSALYLCASSRGTSLEETQYFGPGTRLLVL.

The CDR3 region is CASSSHSGRVYEQYF. The CDR3 DNA reads as TGTGCCAGCAGCTCGCACAGCGGGAGAGTCTACGAGCAGTACTTC. The rearrangement joins TRBV5-6 to TRBJ2-7; 8 nucleotides match TRBD2. CDR3 length equals 15 residues. Germline-derived CDR1 and CDR2 are SGHDT and YYEEEE. The trim removed 3 bases at V and 3 bases at J, leaving 8 bases unmatched.

Only a few counts were recorded for this clonotype. V is TRBV2 and J is TRBJ2-7; TRBD2 agrees at 14 bases. CDR3 length: 14 amino acids. The V and J ends lost 5 bases and 9 bases, in that order; junction bases with no gene match: 6. Germline CDR1 and CDR2: SNHLY and FYNNEI. The CDR3 nucleotides are TGTGCCAGCAGTTCCCTGGGACTAGCGGGAGTGCAGTACTTC. Amino acids: CASSSLGLAGVQYF. The entire variable domain, with the rest obtained from reference TRBV2 and TRBJ2-7, is as follows: EPEVTQTPSHQVTQMGQEVILRCVPISNHLYFYWYRQILGQKVEFLVSFYNNEISEKSEIFDDQFSVERPDGSNFTLKIRSTKLEDSAMYFCASSSLGLAGVQYFGPGTRLTVT.

The V call is TRBV5-1, the J call TRBJ2-2; 7 nucleotides align to TRBD1. Germline V lookup: CDR1 SGHRS, CDR2 YFSETQ. The CDR3 has 16 amino acids. V trimming: 0 bases; J trimming: 4 bases; junction bases outside the gene matches: 6. The CDR3 is CASSLGMGQRTGELFF. Here the CDR3 DNA reads TGCGCCAGCAGCTTGGGGATGGGACAGCGCACCGGGGAGCTGTTTTTT.

The chain couples TRBV14 to TRBJ2-2, with D hard to call. CDR3 length: 12 residues. Trimming removed 5 bases at V and 4 bases at J, with 5 bases between. Germline loops: CDR1 SGHDN, CDR2 FVKESK. CDR3 in amino acids: CASSKITGELFF. CDR3 bases: TGTGCCAGCAGCAAGATCACCGGGGAGCTGTTTTTT. Full variable domain (missing parts from reference TRBV14 and TRBJ2-2): EAGVTQFPSHSVIEKGQTVTLRCDPISGHDNLYWYRRVMGKEIKFLLHFVKESKQDESGMPNNRFLAERTGGTYSTLKVQPAELEDSGVYFCASSKITGELFFGEGSRLTVL.

Only a few counts were recorded for this clonotype. The rearrangement uses TRBV20-1 and TRBJ2-7, with D perhaps given as TRBD1 or TRBD2 (5 bases each). The CDR3 consists of 8 residues. Germline CDR1 and CDR2: DFQATT and SNEGSKA (reference sequence). V lost 5 bases to trimming and J lost 13 bases, with 9 bases between them. Written as DNA, the CDR3 is TGCAGTGCTCAGGGAGCCTACTTC. Translating gives CSAQGAYF.

Many counts were recorded for this clonotype. The CDR3: CASTRAGGLQETQYF. The CDR3 DNA sequence: TGTGCCAGCACCAGAGCGGGAGGGCTCCAAGAGACCCAGTACTTC. This sequence joins TRBV28 and TRBJ2-5; 10 nucleotides match TRBD2. The V gene's germline CDR1 is MDHEN and CDR2 SYDVKM. V dropped 7 bases and J dropped 1; count of bases not matched to a gene: 6. The CDR3 runs to 15 residues.

The gene calls are TRBV7-8 and TRBJ2-1; 9 positions agree with TRBD2. The germline CDR1 and CDR2 sequences are SGHVS and FQNEAQ. The CDR3 consists of 16 residues. Trimming removed 2 bases from V and 7 bases from J; junction bases left unmatched: 9. In nucleotides, the CDR3 is TGTGCCAGCAGCTTATGGCGGGAGGGATCAAGAAATGAGCAGTTCTTC. It is translated as CASSLWREGSRNEQFF.

This clonotype was recorded a few times. The gene calls are TRBV7-6 and TRBJ1-2, with 7 bases fitting TRBD1. The J segment lost 6 bases and the V segment lost 2 bases, leaving 3 bases of the junction unmatched. This CDR3 region has 13 residues. Per the germline V gene, CDR1 is SGHVS and CDR2 is FNYEAQ. The CDR3 sequence: CASSLQGVNGYTF. CDR3 sequence (DNA): TGTGCCAGCAGCTTACAGGGGGTCAATGGCTACACCTTC.

This clonotype was found many times. The CDR3 DNA sequence: TGCAGTGCTTCCGGGGGTCTCTCCTACAATGAGCAGTTCTTC. Its translation is CSASGGLSYNEQFF. V is TRBV20-1 and J is TRBJ2-1; D might be TRBD2 (6 bases). With 5 bases removed from V and 0 bases from J, the gap between germline ends came to 11 bases. Germline CDR1 reads DFQATT; CDR2 reads SNEGSKA (reference sequence). This CDR3 has 14 residues.

Many counts were recorded for this clonotype. This sequence joins TRBV12-3 or TRBV12-4 and TRBJ1-5; perhaps TRBD1 as D (5 bases). The V and J ends lost 5 bases and 4 bases respectively, with 9 bases between them. The CDR3 contains 13 residues. The CDR3 region has the DNA TGTGCCAGCAGTCCGGGGGGTAATCAGCCCCAGCATTTT. Protein product: CASSPGGNQPQHF.

This clonotype has just a few counts. This chain uses TRBV9 with TRBJ2-2; the match to TRBD2 covers 11 bases. From germline, CDR1 is SGDLS and CDR2 YYNGEE. V lost 4 bases, J lost 2 bases, and 4 bases stayed unmatched. The CDR3 covers 16 residues. The CDR3 loop is CASSFRLAGNTGELFF. The CDR3 DNA follows: TGTGCCAGCAGCTTCCGACTAGCGGGAAACACCGGGGAGCTGTTTTTT.